This paragraph reports one T cell receptor beta chain. The data are from a study of shared clonotypes between healthy human individuals. The germline V gene has CDR1 MNHEY and CDR2 SMNVEV (reference sequence). CDR3 length equals 15 residues. The V gene lost 4 bases and the J gene lost 0 bases, with 12 bases spanning the gap. There were no recent acute infections or vaccinations among the donors, who were healthy HIV-negative adults. Several immunoSEQ 96-well plates shared each subset's DNA, each plate a replicate. Measured with immunoSEQ multiplex PCR; TCRdb has only the in-frame clones, and not every one. Seen here are about 2.4 million clones, over 85% observed once, and the top ten hold over 0.12%.

The chain couples TRBV27 to TRBJ2-5; D is uncertain. This receptor was identified in a man aged 18 to 29 in good health. Source material: naive CD4+ T cells sorted from blood. Described subset: CD45RA+ positively selected. The CDR3 spells CASSSGLLYQETQYF. CDR3 DNA sequence: TGTGCCAGCAGTTCCGGGCTCCTGTACCAAGAGACCCAGTACTTC.